The 2 T cell receptor beta chains in this list originate from one sample, sequenced in a study of T cell responses to AZD1222 COVID-19 vaccine. Assay: immunoSEQ multiplex PCR; the TCRdb copy retains only in-frame clones and omits some. The sample lists roughly 120,000 clones; 87% were seen once. Specimen: peripheral blood, collected on day 0 of AZD1222 vaccination. The receptors come from an adult in good health.

This clone was seen a single time. V gene TRBV14 combines with J gene TRBJ2-7; 7 nucleotides agree with TRBD1. Germline assignment: CDR1 SGHDN and CDR2 FVKESK. After removal of 3 bases from V and 4 bases from J, the junction contained 12 bases not matched to a gene. The length of the CDR3 is 16 residues. The CDR3 loop is CASSHVDRDYGYEQYF. CDR3 coding DNA: TGTGCCAGCAGCCATGTTGACAGGGATTACGGGTACGAGCAGTACTTC.

This chain uses TRBV5-6 with TRBJ1-1; D is unclear. The germline CDR1 and CDR2 sequences are SGHDT and YYEEEE. This CDR3 spans 12 amino acids. Trimming took 4 bases from V and 5 from J, leaving 9 bases between them. The CDR3 DNA follows: TGTGCCAGCAGCCACGGGGATACTGAAGCTTTCTTT. This encodes CASSHGDTEAFF.